The T cell receptor beta chain described here comes from a study of T cell repertoires in cytomegalovirus infection (dated by TCRdb to the late 2010s). Regarding the research as a whole: Alongside well-studied HLA-B-restricted epitopes, the peptide stimulations were aimed at recently identified HLA-C-restricted CMV epitopes, whose presentation resists viral immunomodulation. The HLA type of each donor mattered for the analysis, because public TCR beta signatures pointed to carriage of CMV infection along with the matching HLA type. General findings and caveats noted by the study authors: The ex vivo response was dominated by HLA-C-restricted CMV-specific TCR beta clonotypes, which also provided the single most frequent clonotype in two of eight donors. In both this cohort and an independent roughly 400-donor cohort, the cumulative frequency of public TCR beta family members distinguished carriers of CMV infection plus the relevant HLA type.

Reading the label with the study, this specimen's treatment or condition is: in vitro stimulation with specific CMV peptide epitopes to enrich CMV-specific T cells. Sequenced using an Illumina HiSeq 1500. TCRdb handled the public reads itself, with Q25 trimming in fastp and clone calling in MiXCR, and kept productive beta chains. Here each entry gathers all rows of one CDR3 protein and keeps the most common genes and DNA. The sample table lists nearly 700,000 distinct CDR3 sequences, about 30% of them with a count of one. The ten largest clones represent 18% of the sample. As for this clonotype: Its binding antigen is unknown. Base qualities are not recorded, but no much larger clone differs from it by a single base.

The CDR3 covers 14 residues, taking in both the cysteine and the phenylalanine. Here the CDR3 DNA is all that survives: 42 bases in frame from base 1. The germline V gene (reference sequence) sets CDR1 to SGHNT and CDR2 to YYREEE. Trimming costs V 3 bases and J 9 bases, and their ends lie 19 bases apart. Here the chain combines TRBV5-4 and TRBJ2-7; the D gene is tentatively TRBD1 or TRBD2, each matching 5 bases. The material sequenced was cultured PBMCs, taken from culture after CMV antigen stimulation. The clonotype comes from a human donor in good health (CMV status not recorded). Some clones in this sample may be carry-over from other donors' samples. The CDR3 region: CASSSPGTVLGQYF. The DNA is TGTGCCAGCAGCTCCCCCGGGACGGTACTCGGGCAGTACTTC.